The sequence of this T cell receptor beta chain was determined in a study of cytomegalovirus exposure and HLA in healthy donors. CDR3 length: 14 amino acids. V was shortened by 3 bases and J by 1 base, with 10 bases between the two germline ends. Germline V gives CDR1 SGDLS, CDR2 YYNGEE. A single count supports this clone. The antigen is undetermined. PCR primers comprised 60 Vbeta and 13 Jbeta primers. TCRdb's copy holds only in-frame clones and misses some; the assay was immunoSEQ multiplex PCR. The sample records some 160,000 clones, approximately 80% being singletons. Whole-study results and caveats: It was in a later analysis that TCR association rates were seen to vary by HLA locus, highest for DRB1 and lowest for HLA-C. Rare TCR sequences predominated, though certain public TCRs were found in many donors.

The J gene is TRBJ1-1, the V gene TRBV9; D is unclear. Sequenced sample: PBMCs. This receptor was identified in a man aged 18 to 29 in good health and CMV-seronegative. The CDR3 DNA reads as TGTGCCAGCAGCGGACTGGCCAGGAACACTGAAGCTTTCTTT. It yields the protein CASSGLARNTEAFF.